The clone carrying this TCR beta chain came up many times. Per germline, CDR1 SGHVS and CDR2 FNYEAQ. The CDR3 sequence is 13 residues long. Trimming removed 5 bases from V and 0 bases from J, with 5 bases in between. This sample was taken from a study of T cell repertoires in cytomegalovirus infection. In the study overall: Indications of both CMV infection and matching HLA type were provided by public TCR beta signatures.

TCRdb recomputed calls from the reads with MiXCR, one row per CDR3 protein. The sample contains about 400,000 distinct CDR3 sequences, approximately 18% of which appear only once. This clonotype originated in a human donor in good health (CMV status not recorded). Some clones in this sample may be carry-over from other donors' samples. The chain recombines TRBV7-6 with TRBJ1-5; D is ambiguous. The sequenced sample was PBMCs. In DNA, the CDR3 is TGTGCCAGCAGCGTCAATAGCAATCAGCCCCAGCATTTT. Amino acid sequence: CASSVNSNQPQHF.